This TCR beta chain derives from a study of T-cell memory formation after mild COVID-19. Points from the study as a whole: Researchers report contracting CD4+ clones mostly in CM and EM, with CD8+ clones in EMRA. There was no confirmation that second-wave clones peaking on day 37 were SARS-CoV-2 specific. Cross-reactive memory appears to have joined, as suggested by some responding clones showing up in pre-infection memory.

MiXCR, run by TCRdb on the 5' RACE reads, gives a single entry per CDR3 protein. In the table there are roughly 280,000 distinct CDR3 sequences, approximately 7.6% of which are singletons. Trimming removed 2 bases from V and 4 bases from J, with 14 bases in between. The CDR3 runs 16 residues. Per the germline V gene, CDR1 is MNHNY and CDR2 is SVGAGI (reference sequence). As regards this clonotype: The antigen is undetermined.

The specimen sequenced was PBMCs or a T cell subset sorted from them (not recorded which). This rearrangement joins TRBV6-6 to TRBJ1-4; no definite D call. This receptor was identified in a man aged 18 to 29 who had mild COVID-19 (a few samples of this study predate the infection). Cell type and time point are not known. CDR3 in DNA: TGTGCCAGCAGTTACCTCCCAGGAGGCGGTAATGAAAAACTGTTTTTT. It codes for CASSYLPGGGNEKLFF.